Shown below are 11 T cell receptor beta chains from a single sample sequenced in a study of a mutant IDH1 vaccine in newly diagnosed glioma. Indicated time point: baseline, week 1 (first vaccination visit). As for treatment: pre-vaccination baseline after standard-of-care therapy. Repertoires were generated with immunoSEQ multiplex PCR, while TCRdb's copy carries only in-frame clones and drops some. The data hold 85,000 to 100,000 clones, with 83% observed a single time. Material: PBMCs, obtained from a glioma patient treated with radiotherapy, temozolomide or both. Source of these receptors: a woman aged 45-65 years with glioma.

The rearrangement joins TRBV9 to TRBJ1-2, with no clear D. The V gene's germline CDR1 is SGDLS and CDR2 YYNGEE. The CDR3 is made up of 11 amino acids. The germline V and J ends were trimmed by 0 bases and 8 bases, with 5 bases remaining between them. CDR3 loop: CASSVGKGYTF. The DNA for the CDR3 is TGTGCCAGCAGCGTAGGGAAAGGCTACACCTTC. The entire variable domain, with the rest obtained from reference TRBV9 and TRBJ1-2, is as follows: DSGVTQTPKHLITATGQRVTLRCSPRSGDLSVYWYQQSLDQGLQFLIQYYNGEERAKGNILERFSAQQFPDLHSELNLSSLELGDSALYFCASSVGKGYTFGSGTRLTVV.

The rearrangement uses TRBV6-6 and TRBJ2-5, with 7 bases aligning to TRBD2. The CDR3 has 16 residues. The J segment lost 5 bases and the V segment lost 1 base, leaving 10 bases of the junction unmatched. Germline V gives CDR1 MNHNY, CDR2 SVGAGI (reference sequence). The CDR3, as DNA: TGTGCCAGCAGTTACTGGGCGGGGGACCCAACGGAGACCCAGTACTTC. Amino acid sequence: CASSYWAGDPTETQYF.

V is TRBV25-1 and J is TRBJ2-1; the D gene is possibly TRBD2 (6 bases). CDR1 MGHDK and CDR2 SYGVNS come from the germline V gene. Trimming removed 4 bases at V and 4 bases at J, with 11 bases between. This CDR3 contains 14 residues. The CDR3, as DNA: TGTGCCAGCAGTGCGGACCGGGAGTACAATGAGCAGTTCTTC. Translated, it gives CASSADREYNEQFF.

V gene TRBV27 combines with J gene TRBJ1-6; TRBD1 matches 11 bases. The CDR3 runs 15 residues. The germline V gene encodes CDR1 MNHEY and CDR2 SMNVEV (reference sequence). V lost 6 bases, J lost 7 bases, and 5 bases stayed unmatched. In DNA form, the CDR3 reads TGTGCCAGCAGGCTGAGGACAGGGGGCAATTCACCCCTCCACTTT. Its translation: CASRLRTGGNSPLHF.

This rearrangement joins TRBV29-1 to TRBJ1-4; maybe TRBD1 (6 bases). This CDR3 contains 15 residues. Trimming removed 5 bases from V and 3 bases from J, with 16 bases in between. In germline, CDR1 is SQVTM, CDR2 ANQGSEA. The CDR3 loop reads CSVPVAGAPNEKLFF. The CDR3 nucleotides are TGCAGCGTTCCCGTAGCAGGGGCCCCTAATGAAAAACTGTTTTTT. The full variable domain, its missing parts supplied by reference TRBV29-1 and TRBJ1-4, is SAVISQKPSRDICQRGTSLTIQCQVDSQVTMMFWYRQQPGQSLTLIATANQGSEATYESGFVIDKFPISRPNLTFSTLTVSNMSPEDSSIYLCSVPVAGAPNEKLFFGSGTQLSVL.

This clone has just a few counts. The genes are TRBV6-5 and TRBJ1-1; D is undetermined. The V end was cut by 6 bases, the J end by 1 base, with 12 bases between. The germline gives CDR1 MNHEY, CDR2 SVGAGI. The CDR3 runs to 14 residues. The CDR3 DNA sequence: TGTGCCAGCAGCCAGCGACAAGGGAACACTGAAGCTTTCTTT. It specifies CASSQRQGNTEAFF.

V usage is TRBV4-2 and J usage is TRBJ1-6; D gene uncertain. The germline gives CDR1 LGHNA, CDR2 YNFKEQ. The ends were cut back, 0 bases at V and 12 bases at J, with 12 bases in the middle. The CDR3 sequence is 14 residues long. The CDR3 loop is CASSQEAFAGPLHF. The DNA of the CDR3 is TGTGCCAGCAGCCAAGAAGCCTTTGCGGGACCCCTCCACTTT.

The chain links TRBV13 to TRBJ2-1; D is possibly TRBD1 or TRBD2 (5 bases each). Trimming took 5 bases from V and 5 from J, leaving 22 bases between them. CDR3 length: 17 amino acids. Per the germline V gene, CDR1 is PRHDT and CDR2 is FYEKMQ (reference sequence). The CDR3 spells CASSPGTSNRKNNEQFF. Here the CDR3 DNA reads TGTGCCAGCAGCCCCGGGACGTCAAACCGAAAAAACAATGAGCAGTTCTTC.

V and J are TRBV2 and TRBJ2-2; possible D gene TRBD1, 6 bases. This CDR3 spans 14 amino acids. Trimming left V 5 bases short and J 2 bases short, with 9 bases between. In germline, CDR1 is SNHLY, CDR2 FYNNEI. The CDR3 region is CASSRTVNTGELFF. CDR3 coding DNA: TGTGCCAGCAGTCGGACAGTTAACACCGGGGAGCTGTTTTTT.

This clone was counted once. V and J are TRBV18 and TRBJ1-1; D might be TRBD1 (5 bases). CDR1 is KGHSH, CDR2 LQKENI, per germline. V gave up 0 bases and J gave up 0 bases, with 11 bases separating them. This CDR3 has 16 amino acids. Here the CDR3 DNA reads TGTGCCAGCTCACCACCCTTGGACACTTTGAACACTGAAGCTTTCTTT. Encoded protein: CASSPPLDTLNTEAFF.

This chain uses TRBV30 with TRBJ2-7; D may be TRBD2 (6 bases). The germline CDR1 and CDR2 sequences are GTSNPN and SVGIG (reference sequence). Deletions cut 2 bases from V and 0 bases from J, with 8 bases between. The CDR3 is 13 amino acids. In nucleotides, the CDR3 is TGTGCCTGGAGTAGGGACTCCTCCTACGAGCAGTACTTC. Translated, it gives CAWSRDSSYEQYF.